This T cell receptor (beta chain) comes out of a study of vaccination effects on CD4 cells after COVID-19. CDR3 size: 13 residues. V was shortened by 7 bases and J by 2 bases, with 11 bases between the two germline ends. CDR1 and CDR2 from the germline V gene are LGHDT and YNNKEL (reference sequence). TCRdb's copy holds only in-frame clones and misses some; the assay was immunoSEQ multiplex PCR. This table holds around 69,000 clones, 74% found once. Antigen-specific CD4+ T cell clonotypes were called by their expansion after viral peptide-pool culture in ViraFEST. Researchers isolated CD4+ T cells once approximately eleven days of culture had elapsed. Participants got two doses of BNT162b2 or mRNA-1273 vaccine. Previously uninfected by SARS-CoV-2, the vaccine recipients also showed negative nucleocapsid antibodies. Notes on this clone: Its specificity is unknown.

The V gene is TRBV3-1 (or the pseudogene TRBV3-2), the J gene TRBJ2-5, with D perhaps matching TRBD2 (6 bases). The sequence derives from a human donor who received a COVID-19 vaccine. Sequenced here: CD4+ T cells from PBMCs cultured with HCoV-229E spike peptides, sampled after COVID-19 vaccination. CDR3 coding DNA: TGTGCCAGCAATTCCCGGGGGCAAGAGACCCAGTACTTC. The encoded protein is CASNSRGQETQYF.